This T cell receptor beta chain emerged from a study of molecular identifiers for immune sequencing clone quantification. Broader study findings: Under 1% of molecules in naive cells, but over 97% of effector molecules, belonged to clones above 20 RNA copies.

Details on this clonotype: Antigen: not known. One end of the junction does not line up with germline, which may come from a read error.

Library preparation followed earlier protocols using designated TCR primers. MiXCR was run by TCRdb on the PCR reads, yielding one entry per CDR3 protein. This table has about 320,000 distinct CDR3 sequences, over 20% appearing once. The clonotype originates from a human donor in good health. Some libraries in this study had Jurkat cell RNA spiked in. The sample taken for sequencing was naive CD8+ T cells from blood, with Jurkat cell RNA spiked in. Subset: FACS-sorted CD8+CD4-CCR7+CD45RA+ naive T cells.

CDR3 bases: TGCGCCAGCAACCAAGACACCACTTTTTTCACCGGGGAGCTGTTTTTT. This gives the protein CASNQDTTFFTGELFF. The rearrangement joins TRBV4-3 to TRBJ2-2; D gene uncertain. CDR1 and CDR2 from the germline V gene are LGHNA and YSLEER. This CDR3 spans 16 amino acids.